This entry lists 28 T cell receptor beta chains sequenced from one sample in a study of cytomegalovirus exposure and HLA in healthy donors. The primer mix had 60 Vbeta and 13 Jbeta primers. Profiled with immunoSEQ multiplex PCR; TCRdb holds only in-frame clones, not every one. The sample lists 140,000 to 150,000 clones, around 80% occurring once. Sequencing input: PBMCs. Every receptor here comes from a woman aged 60 to 75 in good health and CMV-seropositive.

In this sample, this clone turned up once. The gene calls are TRBV5-4 and TRBJ2-3; TRBD2 aligns across 9 bases. The CDR3 is 18 amino acids. The junction had 14 bases not matched to a gene; V was cut back by 4 bases and J by 2 bases. The V gene's germline CDR1 is SGHNT and CDR2 YYREEE (reference sequence). The CDR3 sequence is CASSLDPSTSGFTDTQYF. The CDR3, as DNA: TGTGCCAGCAGCCTTGACCCTTCGACTAGCGGTTTCACAGATACGCAGTATTTT. Combining the CDR3 with reference TRBV5-4 and TRBJ2-3 gives the whole variable domain ETGVTQSPTHLIKTRGQQVTLRCSSQSGHNTVSWYQQALGQGPQFIFQYYREEENGRGNFPPRFSGLQFPNYSSELNVNALELDDSALYLCASSLDPSTSGFTDTQYFGPGTRLTVL.

The rearrangement uses TRBV19 and TRBJ1-2, with D possibly TRBD1 on 5 matching bases. The germline V and J ends were trimmed by 1 base and 4 bases, with 19 bases remaining between them. The CDR3 spans 17 residues. Germline CDR1 LNHDA, CDR2 SQIVND (reference sequence). This CDR3 is CASSIVPREPMIYGYTF. The CDR3 nucleotides read TGTGCCAGTAGTATAGTTCCCAGGGAACCCATGATCTATGGCTACACCTTC.

This clone has just a few counts. The chain combines TRBV18 with TRBJ1-1; the D is unclear. The V end lost 6 bases, the J end lost 5 bases, and 7 bases lay between the germline ends. Germline loops: CDR1 KGHSH, CDR2 LQKENI. The CDR3 has 11 residues. CDR3 in DNA: TGTGCCAGCTCCGAGAAGACTGAAGCTTTCTTT. Encoded protein: CASSEKTEAFF.

In DNA, the CDR3 is TGTGCCTGGAGTGTGGGTAGCGGGAGCTACAATGAGCAGTTCTTC. Translating gives CAWSVGSGSYNEQFF. The V and J genes are TRBV30 and TRBJ2-1, with 9 bases matching TRBD2. CDR1 is GTSNPN and CDR2 is SVGIG in the germline V gene (reference sequence). This CDR3 is 15 amino acids long. V shed 0 bases and J 3 bases; nucleotides not matched to a gene: 3.

The chain employs TRBV9 and TRBJ1-5; D not certain. Trimming removed 3 bases at V and 9 bases at J, with 13 bases between. This CDR3 comprises 13 residues. Looked up from germline, CDR1 is SGDLS and CDR2 is YYNGEE. This chain's CDR3 is CASSDHPTGPQHF. The CDR3 DNA sequence: TGTGCCAGCAGCGACCATCCGACGGGGCCCCAGCATTTT.

The V and J genes are TRBV7-2 and TRBJ2-1; D remains ambiguous. Germline V gene sequence: CDR1 SGHTA, CDR2 FQGNSA. V lost 2 bases and J 7 bases, leaving 6 bases between the germline ends. The CDR3 totals 12 residues. The CDR3 DNA reads as TGTGCCAGCAGCTTAACGGGTAATGAGCAGTTCTTC. Encoded protein: CASSLTGNEQFF.

This rearrangement joins TRBV27 to TRBJ2-1; 9 nucleotides agree with TRBD1. Germline-derived CDR1 and CDR2 are MNHEY and SMNVEV (reference sequence). The V segment lost 6 bases and the J segment 4 bases; nucleotides outside the gene matches: 7. This CDR3 is 15 amino acids long. The CDR3: CASRKGQGPYNEQFF. The CDR3, as DNA: TGTGCCAGCAGGAAGGGACAGGGACCTTACAATGAGCAGTTCTTC.

This chain links TRBV6-6 with TRBJ2-7; 12 bases map to TRBD2. CDR3 length equals 15 residues. The trim removed 9 bases at V and 3 bases at J, leaving 9 bases unmatched. Germline V CDR1 and CDR2: MNHNY, SVGAGI (reference sequence). CDR3 in DNA: TGTGCCAGTCGGACTAGCGGGGTCCTGGACTACGAGCAGTACTTC. Amino acid sequence: CASRTSGVLDYEQYF.

The genes are TRBV28 and TRBJ1-1; 7 bases agree with TRBD1. Germline V gives CDR1 MDHEN, CDR2 SYDVKM. This CDR3 contains 14 residues. Germline trimming cut 0 bases from V and 5 bases from J; bases unmatched to any gene: 3. The CDR3 bases are TGTGCCAGCAGTTTATGGGGACAGAGGACTGAAGCTTTCTTT. It encodes CASSLWGQRTEAFF. The full variable domain, in which reference TRBV28 and TRBJ1-1 provide the parts outside the CDR3, is DVKVTQSSRYLVKRTGEKVFLECVQDMDHENMFWYRQDPGLGLRLIYFSYDVKMKEKGDIPEGYSVSREKKERFSLILESASTNQTSMYLCASSLWGQRTEAFFGQGTRLTVV.

This chain links TRBV7-9 with TRBJ2-5; no clear D. Per the germline V gene, CDR1 is SEHNR and CDR2 is FQNEAQ (reference sequence). V lost 0 bases and J 2 bases, leaving 7 bases between the germline ends. This CDR3 contains 14 residues. CDR3 nucleotide sequence: TGTGCCAGCAGCTTAGCCATGAGGCAAGAGACCCAGTACTTC. This sequence encodes CASSLAMRQETQYF.

This chain uses TRBV4-2 with TRBJ2-7; 8 nucleotides line up with TRBD1. J gave up 4 bases and V 3 bases, and 2 bases lay outside the gene matches. The CDR3 runs to 13 residues. CDR1 and CDR2 from the germline V gene are LGHNA and YNFKEQ. This chain's CDR3 is CASSQTGVYEQYF. DNA of the CDR3: TGTGCCAGCAGCCAGACAGGGGTTTACGAGCAGTACTTC.

The J gene is TRBJ2-1, the V gene TRBV2, with 10 bases identical to TRBD2. The J segment lost 4 bases and the V segment lost 1 base, leaving 4 bases of the junction unmatched. The germline CDR1 and CDR2 sequences are SNHLY and FYNNEI. This CDR3 comprises 16 residues. The CDR3 is CASSEGLAGDYNEQFF. The CDR3 region has the DNA TGTGCCAGCAGTGAAGGCCTAGCGGGGGATTACAATGAGCAGTTCTTC.

The chain combines TRBV4-3 with TRBJ2-3; D is possibly TRBD1 (5 bases). The CDR3 has 16 residues. V lost 2 bases and J 1 base, leaving 13 bases between the germline ends. Germline values: CDR1 LGHNA, CDR2 YSLEER. Here the CDR3 reads CASSQLQVKGTDTQYF. The CDR3 nucleotides are TGCGCCAGCAGCCAACTACAGGTTAAGGGCACAGATACGCAGTATTTT.

V is TRBV5-1 and J is TRBJ1-1; D may be TRBD1 (6 bases). The CDR3 has 15 amino acids. Trimming took 2 bases from V and 1 from J, leaving 12 bases between them. Looked up from germline, CDR1 is SGHRS and CDR2 is YFSETQ. Here the CDR3 DNA reads TGCGCCAGCAGCTTATCCTTACAGGGGAACACTGAAGCTTTCTTT. This encodes CASSLSLQGNTEAFF.

With respect to this clone: In the same sample, other DNA sequences code for this CDR3. This chain connects TRBV28 to TRBJ2-7; D is perhaps TRBD2 (5 bases). CDR1 is MDHEN, CDR2 SYDVKM, per germline. V was cut by 4 bases and J by 3 bases, with 7 bases left in between. The CDR3 loop spans 12 amino acids. CDR3 nucleotide sequence: TGTGCCAGCAGTTCGGGGAACTACGAGCAGTACTTC. Residues: CASSSGNYEQYF.

The rearrangement links TRBV9 to TRBJ2-1; 9 nucleotides agree with TRBD2. The CDR3 runs to 16 residues. The germline CDR1 and CDR2 sequences are SGDLS and YYNGEE. Trimming took 3 bases from V and 0 from J; bases not matched to a gene: 4. CDR3 nucleotides: TGTGCCAGCAGCGCCATTAGCGGGAGCTCCTACAATGAGCAGTTCTTC. Translated: CASSAISGSSYNEQFF.

The chain couples TRBV7-2 to TRBJ2-7, with 7 bases aligning to TRBD2. Germline CDR1 reads SGHTA; CDR2 reads FQGNSA. V trimming: 0 bases; J trimming: 2 bases; junction bases outside the gene matches: 4. The CDR3 contains 15 residues. CDR3 in DNA: TGTGCCAGCAGCTTAGCGGCGGGAGAACCCTACGAGCAGTACTTC. Its protein is CASSLAAGEPYEQYF.

The chain employs TRBV7-6 and TRBJ2-2; D remains ambiguous. The CDR3 is 15 amino acids. CDR1 and CDR2 (germline): SGHVS, FNYEAQ. The V gene lost 5 bases and the J gene lost 2 bases, with 12 bases spanning the gap. The CDR3 DNA reads TGTGCCAGCAGCCCCACCGTAGTTAACACCGGGGAGCTGTTTTTT. This encodes CASSPTVVNTGELFF.

The chain employs TRBV5-1 and TRBJ1-5, with D possibly matching TRBD1 (5 bases). The ends were cut back, 4 bases at V and 2 bases at J, with 10 bases in the middle. CDR3 length: 14 residues. The germline CDR1 and CDR2 sequences are SGHRS and YFSETQ. CDR3 amino acids: CASSILGGNQPQHF. The CDR3 region has the DNA TGCGCCAGCAGCATATTAGGGGGCAATCAGCCCCAGCATTTT.

The rearrangement uses TRBV30 and TRBJ2-7, with D tentatively TRBD2 (5 bases). V was pared by 0 bases and J by 6 bases, with 9 bases between. Per germline, CDR1 GTSNPN and CDR2 SVGIG (reference sequence). This CDR3 has 12 residues. CDR3 protein: CAWSVLRGEQYF. The CDR3 DNA reads TGTGCCTGGAGTGTACTTCGGGGCGAGCAGTACTTC. The full variable domain, in which reference TRBV30 and TRBJ2-7 provide the parts outside the CDR3, is SQTIHQWPATLVQPVGSPLSLECTVEGTSNPNLYWYRQAAGRGLQLLFYSVGIGQISSEVPQNLSASRPQDRQFILSSKKLLLSDSGFYLCAWSVLRGEQYFGPGTRLTVT.

The chain has TRBV14 and TRBJ2-7, with a tentative D call TRBD1 (6 bases). The V and J ends lost 3 bases and 4 bases respectively, with 10 bases between them. This CDR3 is 13 amino acids long. Germline CDR1 and CDR2: SGHDN and FVKESK. The CDR3 sequence is CASSQIQGYEQYF. In DNA, the CDR3 is TGTGCCAGCAGCCAGATACAGGGATACGAGCAGTACTTC.

J is TRBJ1-1 and V is TRBV28, with D maybe TRBD1 (5 bases). V shed 1 base and J shed 7 bases, with 10 bases lying between them. Germline V CDR1 and CDR2: MDHEN, SYDVKM. CDR3 size: 13 residues. The chain's CDR3 is CASSLSGLIEAFF. The CDR3, as DNA: TGTGCCAGCAGTTTATCAGGGTTGATTGAAGCTTTCTTT.

This chain links TRBV28 with TRBJ1-2, with 7 bases fitting TRBD1. This CDR3 comprises 14 residues. With 3 bases clipped from V and 4 bases from J, the junction kept 5 bases outside the gene matches. CDR1 MDHEN and CDR2 SYDVKM come from the germline V gene. DNA for the CDR3: TGTGCCAGCAGTTTTGACGGGACAGCCTATGGCTACACCTTC. This encodes CASSFDGTAYGYTF.

The chain is built from TRBV6-5 and TRBJ2-1; 14 bases are a match to TRBD2. The V and J ends lost 4 bases and 9 bases, in that order; junction bases with no gene match: 5. This CDR3 is built from 15 residues. CDR1 is MNHEY, CDR2 SVGAGI, per germline. This CDR3 is CASSSGTSGRGEQFF. For the CDR3, the DNA is TGTGCCAGCAGTTCAGGGACTAGCGGGAGAGGTGAGCAGTTCTTC.

This clone was found once. The J gene is TRBJ2-1, the V gene TRBV10-3; 9 bases map to TRBD2. Germline V gene data show CDR1 as ENHRY and CDR2 as SYGVKD. Losses at the gene ends were 2 bases for V and 8 bases for J; bases not matched to a gene: 7. The CDR3 extends over 15 amino acids. The CDR3 sequence: CAISEGAGGPYEQFF. In DNA, the CDR3 is TGTGCCATCAGTGAGGGGGCGGGAGGGCCTTATGAGCAGTTCTTC.

The CDR3 nucleotides are TGTGCCAGCAGCCGGACTAGCGGGAGTCCCTACGAGCAGTACTTC. This translates into CASSRTSGSPYEQYF. The genes are TRBV7-2 and TRBJ2-7; 13 bases are a match to TRBD2. From germline, CDR1 is SGHTA and CDR2 FQGNSA. The CDR3 has 15 amino acids. V trimming: 5 bases; J trimming: 2 bases; junction bases outside the gene matches: 3.

This chain links TRBV7-9 with TRBJ2-2; D is undetermined. The CDR3 consists of 14 residues. V lost 7 bases, J lost 1 base, and 10 bases lay in between. Germline V gene lookup returns CDR1 SEHNR and CDR2 FQNEAQ (reference sequence). CDR3 nucleotide sequence: TGTGCCAGCAAATCCGGAGAGAACACCGGGGAGCTGTTTTTT. It yields the protein CASKSGENTGELFF.

This clone was observed a handful of times. This chain joins TRBV14 and TRBJ2-7, with 8 bases that match TRBD1. V lost 4 bases to trimming and J lost 6 bases; unmatched junction nucleotides: 11. CDR1 is SGHDN, CDR2 FVKESK, per germline. This CDR3 spans 15 amino acids. The DNA of the CDR3 is TGTGCCAGCAGCCTCCGGACAGGGCGGATGTCCGAGCAGTACTTC. Translating gives CASSLRTGRMSEQYF.